The present TCR beta chain was sequenced within a study of blood T cell repertoires in COVID-19. Background on the study: Specimens from acute and convalescent COVID-19 originated in the United States, Italy and Spain.

Produced via immunoSEQ multiplex PCR; TCRdb's table is partial and in-frame only. The data contain approximately 220,000 clones, about 80% of them seen just once; the ten biggest clones take up 3% to 4.5%. Participants spanned ages roughly 18 to 95 years and resided in some 22 US areas. Participant-reported clinical history was the basis for cohort assignment. Up to 2 weeks before entering the study, exposed participants had met a COVID-19 case. CDR1 and CDR2 from the germline V gene are SEHNR and FQNEAQ (reference sequence). The CDR3 has 15 amino acids. Trimming took off 1 base at V and 0 bases at J, with 9 bases between the two ends.

The sequence was obtained from a woman between 35 and 50 years old who had been exposed to COVID-19. The V and J genes are TRBV7-9 and TRBJ1-1; no definite D call. The sequencing input was PBMCs or T cells enriched from blood (not recorded which). The CDR3 is CASSLGAGMNTEAFF. The CDR3 DNA reads as TGTGCCAGCAGCTTAGGGGCGGGTATGAACACTGAAGCTTTCTTT.